The present T cell receptor beta chain was sequenced within a study of vaccination effects on CD4 cells after COVID-19. The overall study: The second dose preceded post-vaccine samples by a median of 72 days.

As for this clone: What it binds is not known. The junction differs from germline at one of its ends, possibly a read error.

The CDR3 consists of 12 residues. CDR1 is SEHNR and CDR2 is FQNEAQ in the germline V gene (reference sequence). This table comes from immunoSEQ multiplex PCR, and its TCRdb copy is limited to in-frame clones, with some not included. Altogether around 81,000 clones are present, roughly 80% being singletons, with the ten largest covering around 1.1%. Antigen-specific CD4+ T cells were first expanded with viral peptide pools by the ViraFEST assay and only then sequenced. It was after roughly 11 days of culture that CD4+ T cells were isolated. Each participant was given two doses of one vaccine (BNT162b2 or mRNA-1273). Testing of the vaccine recipients showed negative nucleocapsid antibodies and no prior SARS-CoV-2 infection.

The sequence derives from a human donor who received a COVID-19 vaccine. V is TRBV7-9 and J is TRBJ1-2, with a weak D call TRBD1 (5 bases). The material was CD4+ T cells from PBMCs cultured with HCoV-OC43 spike peptides, obtained after COVID-19 vaccination. Stated subset: HCoV-OC43 spike overlapping peptide pool stimulation. The CDR3 loop reads CASSTEGLRTYF. CDR3 in DNA: TGTGCCAGCAGCACGGAGGGACTCAGGACGTACTTC.